Listed here is a single T cell receptor (beta chain). Antigen: not known. The sample belongs to a study of CD4 T cells in relation to SARS-CoV-2 and coronaviruses. Background on the study: A couple of subjects were Hispanic; patients were seven to nine males and a handful of females.

Study results and limitations: Pre-pandemic and post-infection samples never came from the same donor.

V was trimmed by 2 bases and J by 1 base, leaving 11 bases between them. The germline V gene encodes CDR1 SGHVS and CDR2 FNYEAQ. The CDR3 totals 15 residues. Assay: immunoSEQ multiplex PCR; the TCRdb copy retains only in-frame clones and omits some. The sample has about 31,000 clones; 65% to 80% are singletons. Sequencing was performed on memory CD4+ T cells from PBMCs, cultured in vitro. The sequence was collected from an adult with COVID-19. V is TRBV7-6 and J is TRBJ2-5; the D gene is possibly TRBD2 (6 bases). The CDR3 DNA reads TGTGCCAGCAGCTTAATGGCTAGCGCCCAAGAGACCCAGTACTTC. It specifies CASSLMASAQETQYF.